This entry lists 10 T cell receptor beta chains sequenced from one sample in a study of T cell repertoires in cytomegalovirus infection. TCRdb analysed the reads with MiXCR anew, one entry per CDR3 protein. The sample has about 310,000 distinct CDR3 sequences, roughly 25% seen once. Their specific antigens are unknown. Sequencing was performed on cultured PBMCs, taken from culture after CMV antigen stimulation. The receptor source for this set is a human donor in good health (CMV status not recorded). Some clones in this sample may be carry-over from other donors' samples.

This clonotype was seen only a few times. The chain combines TRBV7-2 with TRBJ1-3; D ambiguous. Germline-derived CDR1 and CDR2 are SGHTA and FQGNSA. Trimming shortened V by 5 bases and J by 2 bases, and 7 bases separated the two germline ends. This CDR3 is built from 13 residues. This CDR3 is CASSGLTGNTIYF. CDR3 bases: TGTGCCAGCAGCGGATTGACTGGAAACACCATATATTTT.

This clonotype was recorded a few times. The V and J genes are TRBV7-9 and TRBJ2-1, with 7 positions matching TRBD1. Germline V gives CDR1 SEHNR, CDR2 FQNEAQ (reference sequence). CDR3 size: 16 residues. Trimming at V came to 4 bases and at J to 2 bases, leaving 8 bases not matched to a gene. The CDR3 loop reads CASSSGQIITYNEQFF. The CDR3 nucleotides are TGTGCCAGCAGCTCGGGACAGATAATCACCTACAATGAGCAGTTCTTC. Drawing the rest from reference TRBV7-9 and TRBJ2-1, the complete variable domain is DTGVSQNPRHKITKRGQNVTFRCDPISEHNRLYWYRQTLGQGPEFLTYFQNEAQLEKSRLLSDRFSAERPKGSFSTLEIQRTEQGDSAMYLCASSSGQIITYNEQFFGPGTRLTVL.

V usage is TRBV9 and J usage is TRBJ1-6, with D uncertain. V lost 1 base and J 2 bases, leaving 4 bases between the germline ends. CDR3 length: 14 amino acids. CDR1 is SGDLS and CDR2 is YYNGEE in the germline V gene. The CDR3 spells CASSVRTYNSPLHF. CDR3 bases: TGTGCCAGCAGCGTAAGGACCTATAATTCACCCCTCCACTTT.

This clonotype was counted between two and nine times. J is TRBJ2-7 and V is TRBV11-1; 10 positions agree with TRBD1. The CDR3 loop spans 16 amino acids. J gave up 2 bases and V 1 base, and 5 bases lay outside the gene matches. Germline lookup yields CDR1 SGHAT and CDR2 FQDESV (reference sequence). CDR3 sequence reads: CASSLGGTGVTYEQYF. DNA for the CDR3: TGTGCCAGCAGCTTAGGAGGGACAGGGGTTACCTACGAGCAGTACTTC. Supplemented by reference TRBV11-1 and TRBJ2-7, the full variable domain reads EAEVAQSPRYKITEKSQAVAFWCDPISGHATLYWYRQILGQGPELLVQFQDESVVDDSQLPKDRFSAERLKGVDSTLKIQPAELGDSAMYLCASSLGGTGVTYEQYFGPGTRLTVT.

This clonotype was counted at least ten times. The chain joins TRBV7-8 to TRBJ1-5; D gene ambiguous. This CDR3 comprises 15 residues. The V gene lost 1 base and the J gene lost 3 bases, with 10 bases spanning the gap. Germline V gene sequence: CDR1 SGHVS, CDR2 FQNEAQ. CDR3 loop: CASSLVTGYNQPQHF. The CDR3 region has the DNA TGTGCCAGCAGCTTAGTAACGGGTTACAATCAGCCCCAGCATTTT.

The rearrangement links TRBV4-2 to TRBJ2-3, with D perhaps being TRBD1 or TRBD2 (5 bases each). The CDR3 contains 15 residues. Germline CDR1 is LGHNA and CDR2 is YNFKEQ. Trimming stripped 6 bases from V and 2 bases from J, with 15 bases between. CDR3 sequence reads: CASRPGTGYTDTQYF. The DNA for the CDR3 is TGTGCCAGCAGACCCGGGACGGGGTACACAGATACGCAGTATTTT.

A single count supports this clonotype. The CDR3: CATSRDLYRDKEKLFF. DNA for the CDR3: TGTGCCACCAGCAGAGATCTTTACAGGGATAAAGAAAAACTGTTTTTT. The chain has TRBV15 and TRBJ1-4; TRBD1 might be the D (6 bases). V gave up 0 bases and J gave up 8 bases, with 16 bases separating them. This CDR3 has 16 amino acids. CDR1 LNHNV and CDR2 YYDKDF come from the germline V gene (reference sequence).

In this sample, this clonotype turned up a few times. V usage is TRBV7-2 and J usage is TRBJ1-2; 12 positions agree with TRBD1. There are 17 residues in the CDR3. V gave up 3 bases and J gave up 4 bases; unmatched junction bases: 9. Germline CDR1 reads SGHTA; CDR2 reads FQGNSA. The CDR3 sequence is CASSLGGTGGFGYGYTF. CDR3 bases: TGTGCCAGCAGCTTGGGGGGGACAGGGGGCTTCGGCTATGGCTACACCTTC.

The gene calls are TRBV6-5 and TRBJ2-4, with D perhaps matching TRBD2 (6 bases). V shed 8 bases and J shed 7 bases, with 21 bases lying between them. The CDR3 runs to 15 residues. Germline CDR1 MNHEY, CDR2 SVGAGI. The DNA for the CDR3 is TGTGCCAGCGCGCCCACCGGGGACTCCTCGAACATTCAGTACTTC. Translating gives CASAPTGDSSNIQYF.

This clonotype was picked up a small number of times. The chain employs TRBV4-1 and TRBJ2-5, with a tentative D call TRBD2 (6 bases). V lost 3 bases and J 4 bases, leaving 21 bases between the germline ends. Per the germline V gene, CDR1 is MGHRA and CDR2 is YSYEKL. This CDR3 is built from 17 residues. The CDR3 DNA sequence: TGCGCCAGCAGCCAGTCCCCCCCGGAACGGAGGGGAGAGACCCAGTACTTC. This encodes CASSQSPPERRGETQYF.